Each of the 10 T cell receptor beta chains below was sequenced from the same sample in a study of Graves' ophthalmopathy and Graves' hyperthyroidism. The study amplified TCR beta CDR3 regions using RNA transcripts. HTBI primers were employed in first-round RT-PCR, then a second-round multiplex PCR followed. TCRdb passed the multiplex PCR reads through MiXCR, listing each CDR3 protein once. The sample lists hundreds of thousands of distinct CDR3 sequences, about 20% seen once, with 7.1% in the top ten. Sequenced material: peripheral blood. These receptor sequences come from a woman between 18 and 29 years old with stable Graves' hyperthyroidism. Some clones in this sample may be carry-over from other donors' samples.

This clonotype was observed at least ten times. The rearrangement links TRBV9 to TRBJ2-7; 12 nucleotides agree with TRBD2. The length of the CDR3 is 14 residues. Germline CDR1 SGDLS, CDR2 YYNGEE. V dropped 3 bases and J dropped 5; count of bases not matched to a gene: 3. The CDR3 reads CASSGTSGGHEQYF. CDR3 DNA: TGTGCCAGCAGCGGCACTAGCGGGGGGCACGAGCAGTACTTC.

This clonotype showed up many times. The V call is TRBV12-3 or TRBV12-4, the J call TRBJ2-7, with a possible D match to TRBD2 (6 bases). V was clipped by 6 bases and J by 2 bases, with 20 bases between them. The CDR3 contains 16 residues. CDR3 sequence (DNA): TGTGCCAGCAGCCTGGGGGGAAGGGGTGGCACCTACGAGCAGTACTTC. It specifies CASSLGGRGGTYEQYF.

This clonotype occurred many times. V is TRBV7-2 and J is TRBJ2-7; 8 nucleotides align to TRBD2. J gave up 6 bases and V 7 bases, and 8 bases lay outside the gene matches. The CDR3 has 13 amino acids. The V gene's germline CDR1 is SGHTA and CDR2 FQGNSA. CDR3 region: CASTTGRASEQYF. CDR3 nucleotide sequence: TGTGCCAGCACCACCGGGAGGGCCTCCGAGCAGTACTTC.

The chain joins TRBV30 to TRBJ1-2; 8 nucleotides match TRBD1. The germline V gene has CDR1 GTSNPN and CDR2 SVGIG (reference sequence). The CDR3 consists of 14 residues. Trimming removed 0 bases from V and 4 bases from J; junction bases left unmatched: 4. CDR3 loop: CAWSVQGQAYGYTF. In DNA form, the CDR3 reads TGTGCCTGGAGTGTACAGGGACAGGCCTATGGCTACACCTTC.

This clonotype has ten or more counts. The chain uses TRBV12-3 or TRBV12-4 and TRBJ2-7; the D call may be TRBD1 or TRBD2 (5 bases each). The V gene lost 4 bases and the J gene lost 5 bases, with 12 bases spanning the gap. The CDR3 is 13 amino acids. In nucleotides, the CDR3 is TGTGCCAGCAGTTCCTGGGACGTCCACGAGCAGTACTTC. This encodes CASSSWDVHEQYF.

Many counts were recorded for this clonotype. The chain joins TRBV20-1 to TRBJ1-1; D is unclear. The CDR3 spans 14 residues. V lost 6 bases and J 0 bases, leaving 14 bases between the germline ends. CDR1 is DFQATT, CDR2 SNEGSKA, per germline (reference sequence). CDR3: CSAAKEGMNTEAFF. In nucleotides, the CDR3 is TGCAGTGCCGCAAAGGAGGGAATGAACACTGAAGCTTTCTTT.

This clonotype came up many times. The V call is TRBV15, the J call TRBJ2-7; TRBD1 aligns across 8 bases. The CDR3 contains 16 residues. With 4 bases clipped from V and 3 bases from J, the junction kept 11 bases outside the gene matches. Germline CDR1 and CDR2: LNHNV and YYDKDF (reference sequence). Written as DNA, the CDR3 is TGTGCCACCAGCACAGAGTATGGACAGGGTCTCTACGAGCAGTACTTC. It encodes CATSTEYGQGLYEQYF.

This clonotype was seen at least ten times. V and J are TRBV6-1 and TRBJ1-2; the D is unclear. Germline lookup yields CDR1 MNHNS and CDR2 SASEGT. There are 11 residues in the CDR3. Trimming shortened V by 7 bases and J by 4 bases, and 7 bases separated the two germline ends. CDR3 residues: CASKWGYGYTF. The DNA for the CDR3 is TGTGCCAGCAAGTGGGGCTATGGCTACACCTTC.

This rearrangement joins TRBV6-2 or TRBV6-3 to TRBJ2-2; tentatively, D is TRBD2 (6 bases). This CDR3 is built from 18 residues. Trimming shortened V by 0 bases and J by 4 bases, and 18 bases separated the two germline ends. Per the germline V gene, CDR1 is MNHEY and CDR2 is SVGEGT. The CDR3 protein is CASSYSRTGVGVTGELFF. Here the CDR3 DNA reads TGTGCCAGCAGTTACTCCCGGACGGGGGTCGGGGTCACCGGGGAGCTGTTTTTT.

The sample holds many counts of this clonotype. The chain combines TRBV30 with TRBJ1-2; D unclear. The V and J ends lost 0 bases and 7 bases respectively, with 12 bases between them. There are 13 residues in the CDR3. CDR1 and CDR2 (germline): GTSNPN, SVGIG (reference sequence). The CDR3 nucleotides are TGTGCCTGGAGTGTCGGAGGTGCAGGTGGCTACACCTTC. Translation gives CAWSVGGAGGYTF.